Below, 11 T cell receptor beta chains from the same sample are listed, as sequenced in a study of T cells in Graves' hyperthyroidism and ophthalmopathy. Amplification yielded TCR beta CDR3 regions, with RNA transcripts as the source. Using the HTBI primer set, a first-round RT-PCR was run on the TCR CDR3. In TCRdb, the multiplex PCR reads were re-called with MiXCR into one record per CDR3 protein. The sample includes around 190,000 distinct CDR3 sequences, 15% to 20% of them seen just once. The source material was blood. These receptors all stem from a woman in her 50s with Graves' hyperthyroidism.

About this clonotype itself: A much larger clone is a single base away; this may be a read error. V and J are TRBV6-1 and TRBJ1-4; D is undetermined. Deletions cut 7 bases from V and 5 bases from J, with 11 bases between. Germline CDR1 and CDR2: MNHNS and SASEGT. The CDR3 loop spans 13 amino acids. The CDR3 protein is CASTKIENEKLFF. The CDR3 nucleotides are TGTGCCAGCACCAAGATAGAAAATGAAAAACTGTTTTTT.

This clonotype showed up many times. V usage is TRBV18 and J usage is TRBJ2-3; tentatively, D is TRBD2 (6 bases). CDR3 length: 15 residues. The germline V gene has CDR1 KGHSH and CDR2 LQKENI. Trimming removed 2 bases from V and 2 bases from J, with 11 bases in between. The chain's CDR3 is CASSPVLATTDTQYF. For the CDR3, the DNA is TGTGCCAGCTCACCAGTTCTAGCGACCACAGATACGCAGTATTTT.

This clonotype was seen at least ten times. The V call is TRBV6-2 or TRBV6-3, the J call TRBJ1-3; D remains ambiguous. V lost 2 bases and J lost 4, with 6 bases in between. CDR3 size: 13 residues. Germline V lookup: CDR1 MNHEY, CDR2 SVGEGT. CDR3 amino acids: CASSYAGGNTIYF. The CDR3, as DNA: TGTGCCAGCAGTTACGCCGGAGGAAACACCATATATTTT.

This clonotype occurred many times. This chain connects TRBV12-3 or TRBV12-4 to TRBJ2-2; 11 positions match TRBD2. V trimming: 6 bases; J trimming: 6 bases; junction bases outside the gene matches: 6. The CDR3 runs 15 residues. In DNA form, the CDR3 reads TGTGCCAGCAGGCAGACTAGCGGGGATTCCGGGGAGCTGTTTTTT. It specifies CASRQTSGDSGELFF.

This clonotype has a count of ten or more. The chain employs TRBV7-2 and TRBJ1-5, with 7 bases lining up with TRBD1. The germline gives CDR1 SGHTA, CDR2 FQGNSA. The CDR3 runs 15 residues. The trim removed 6 bases at V and 0 bases at J, leaving 5 bases unmatched. The CDR3 DNA reads TGTGCCAGCAGACGGGACAGCTATAGCAATCAGCCCCAGCATTTT. This codes for CASRRDSYSNQPQHF.

This clonotype was seen repeatedly, ten times or more. The gene calls are TRBV10-1 and TRBJ2-3; D is unresolved. Germline V gives CDR1 WNHNN, CDR2 SYGVQD (reference sequence). The CDR3 is 15 amino acids. V shed 0 bases and J shed 1 base, with 8 bases lying between them. DNA of the CDR3: TGCGCCAGCAGTGAGTCTGGGGTGGGCACAGATACGCAGTATTTT. It codes for CASSESGVGTDTQYF.

This clonotype was recorded at least ten times. This rearrangement joins TRBV28 to TRBJ1-3; a possible D gene is TRBD1 (6 bases). The CDR3 is 17 amino acids. CDR1 is MDHEN and CDR2 is SYDVKM in the germline V gene. Trimming shortened V by 5 bases and J by 0 bases, and 17 bases separated the two germline ends. The CDR3 sequence is CASSPWERTDSGNTIYF. The CDR3 region has the DNA TGTGCCAGCAGTCCGTGGGAGAGGACAGACTCTGGAAACACCATATATTTT.

There are many counts of this clonotype. The chain couples TRBV12-3 or TRBV12-4 to TRBJ1-4, with 10 nucleotides matching TRBD1. The CDR3 sequence is 18 residues long. J gave up 5 bases and V 3 bases, and 12 bases lay outside the gene matches. CDR3 sequence: CASSLGQGNTFRNEKLFF. CDR3 DNA: TGTGCCAGCAGTTTGGGACAGGGGAATACTTTCCGAAATGAAAAACTGTTTTTT.

This clonotype was detected ten times or more. This chain joins TRBV6-5 and TRBJ1-1, with D unclear. Trimming shortened V by 2 bases and J by 0 bases, and 10 bases separated the two germline ends. CDR1 is MNHEY, CDR2 SVGAGI, per germline. This CDR3 comprises 15 residues. For the CDR3, the DNA is TGTGCCAGCAGTTACGGCCTCCCCTTGAACACTGAAGCTTTCTTT. Protein: CASSYGLPLNTEAFF.

The gene calls are TRBV14 and TRBJ2-7; perhaps TRBD1 as D (5 bases). This CDR3 has 12 residues. V was trimmed by 4 bases and J by 9 bases, leaving 13 bases between them. Germline lookup yields CDR1 SGHDN and CDR2 FVKESK. CDR3 region: CASSRIRTPQYF. As DNA, the CDR3 is TGTGCCAGCAGCCGAATTAGGACACCGCAGTACTTC.

This clonotype has at least ten counts. V gene TRBV5-1 combines with J gene TRBJ2-1; D ambiguous. V lost 4 bases to trimming and J lost 10 bases, with 21 bases between them. The germline CDR1 and CDR2 sequences are SGHRS and YFSETQ. This CDR3 spans 15 amino acids. For the CDR3, the DNA is TGCGCCAGCAGCCCAACCCGGGCCTCGACGGACGAGCAGTTCTTC. Amino acids: CASSPTRASTDEQFF.